Shown below are 14 T cell receptor beta chains from a single sample sequenced in a study of PD-1 blockade in classical Hodgkin lymphoma. All trial patients relapsed after autologous stem cell transplantation. Profiled with immunoSEQ multiplex PCR; TCRdb holds only in-frame clones, not every one. The repertoire holds about 30,000 clones, 60% to 75% seen once, with 2.5% to 3.5% in the top ten. Sample: peripheral blood mononuclear cells (PBMCs), taken before the second cycle of nivolumab. These receptors all come from a human donor with classical Hodgkin lymphoma.

The chain uses TRBV28 and TRBJ1-4; D remains unclear. The ends were cut back, 2 bases at V and 5 bases at J, with 9 bases in the middle. The CDR3 spans 14 residues. The germline CDR1 and CDR2 sequences are MDHEN and SYDVKM. The DNA for the CDR3 is TGTGCCAGCAGTTTAGGGCAGGACAATGAAAAACTGTTTTTT. Its protein is CASSLGQDNEKLFF.

This clone occurred a few times. The chain uses TRBV5-6 and TRBJ2-1; the match to TRBD2 covers 7 bases. The CDR3 extends over 15 amino acids. The trim removed 0 bases at V and 4 bases at J, leaving 4 bases unmatched. Germline V gene data show CDR1 as SGHDT and CDR2 as YYEEEE. The CDR3 spells CASSLVTGLYNEQFF. The CDR3, as DNA: TGTGCCAGCAGCTTGGTGACGGGACTATACAATGAGCAGTTCTTC.

This clone was counted a few times. This sequence joins TRBV7-8 and TRBJ2-6; no definite D call. There are 14 residues in the CDR3. Trimming took 5 bases from V and 7 from J, leaving 12 bases between them. Germline loops: CDR1 SGHVS, CDR2 FQNEAQ. The CDR3: CASSPLRLANVLTF. The CDR3 DNA follows: TGTGCCAGCAGCCCCCTCAGGTTAGCCAACGTCCTGACTTTC.

The chain uses TRBV27 and TRBJ2-3; 8 nucleotides agree with TRBD2. The J segment lost 5 bases and the V segment lost 3 bases, leaving 4 bases of the junction unmatched. CDR3 length: 14 residues. Germline V gene sequence: CDR1 MNHEY, CDR2 SMNVEV (reference sequence). This CDR3 is CASSLVAGIDTQYF. CDR3 in DNA: TGTGCCAGCAGTTTGGTAGCGGGGATAGATACGCAGTATTTT.

V and J are TRBV10-3 and TRBJ1-1, with D uncertain. Trimming took off 1 base at V and 0 bases at J, with 12 bases between the two ends. CDR1 ENHRY and CDR2 SYGVKD come from the germline V gene. The CDR3 has 16 amino acids. The DNA of the CDR3 is TGTGCCATCAGTGAGTTGAAAGGGAGTTTGAACACTGAAGCTTTCTTT. Translation: CAISELKGSLNTEAFF.

The V and J genes are TRBV19 and TRBJ2-6; D is possibly TRBD2 (6 bases). The V end lost 1 base, the J end lost 0 bases, and 19 bases lay between the germline ends. Germline lookup yields CDR1 LNHDA and CDR2 SQIVND (reference sequence). CDR3 length: 20 amino acids. Here the CDR3 reads CASSIGLGTGLLSGANVLTF. DNA for the CDR3: TGTGCCAGTAGTATAGGACTAGGGACGGGACTCCTCTCTGGGGCCAACGTCCTGACTTTC. Filled out from reference TRBV19 and TRBJ2-6, the complete variable domain reads DGGITQSPKYLFRKEGQNVTLSCEQNLNHDAMYWYRQDPGQGLRLIYYSQIVNDFQKGDIAEGYSVSREKKESFPLTVTSAQKNPTAFYLCASSIGLGTGLLSGANVLTFGAGSRLTVL.

The chain employs TRBV7-3 and TRBJ2-3; D remains unclear. The V and J ends lost 5 bases and 0 bases respectively, with 9 bases between them. Looked up from germline, CDR1 is SGHTA and CDR2 is FQGTGA. The CDR3 is made up of 14 amino acids. The CDR3 sequence is CASSPLPSTDTQYF. The CDR3 DNA reads as TGTGCCAGCAGCCCACTACCTAGCACAGATACGCAGTATTTT.

The table lists this clone with a few counts. V is TRBV2 and J is TRBJ2-5; TRBD2 matches at 8 bases. The germline CDR1 and CDR2 sequences are SNHLY and FYNNEI. The CDR3 loop spans 13 amino acids. The J segment lost 2 bases and the V segment lost 5 bases, leaving 1 base of the junction unmatched. The CDR3 DNA reads TGTGCCAGCAGTCGCGGGGGGCAAGAGACCCAGTACTTC. Protein sequence: CASSRGGQETQYF.

The V call is TRBV5-1, the J call TRBJ1-3; D is undetermined. CDR1 and CDR2 (germline): SGHRS, YFSETQ. This CDR3 has 17 amino acids. The V gene lost 0 bases and the J gene lost 0 bases, with 13 bases spanning the gap. CDR3 nucleotide sequence: TGCGCCAGCAGCTTGGAGCCGGACCTTCTCTCTGGAAACACCATATATTTT. Translating it yields CASSLEPDLLSGNTIYF.

The rearrangement uses TRBV4-2 and TRBJ2-3; 9 positions match TRBD2. V lost 2 bases, J lost 2 bases, and 5 bases stayed unmatched. The CDR3 spans 16 residues. Germline V lookup: CDR1 LGHNA, CDR2 YNFKEQ. CDR3 amino acids: CASSQFVAGATDTQYF. The CDR3 DNA follows: TGTGCCAGCAGCCAATTTGTAGCGGGGGCCACAGATACGCAGTATTTT.

This sequence joins TRBV9 and TRBJ1-6; D is unresolved. CDR3 size: 17 residues. Between the trimmed V and J ends, which lost 0 bases and 9 bases, there was a span of 19 bases. Germline loops: CDR1 SGDLS, CDR2 YYNGEE. The CDR3 nucleotides are TGTGCCAGCAGCGTAGATCCCACTTGGGATTTTGGTTCACCCCTCCACTTT. It translates to CASSVDPTWDFGSPLHF.

The chain recombines TRBV20-1 with TRBJ2-1; D is uncertain. The CDR3 sequence is 11 residues long. The V and J ends lost 3 bases and 6 bases respectively, with 6 bases between them. The germline V gene has CDR1 DFQATT and CDR2 SNEGSKA (reference sequence). For the CDR3, the DNA is TGCAGTGCTAGTAGGTCCAATGAGCAGTTCTTC. Its protein product is CSASRSNEQFF.

The rearrangement links TRBV30 to TRBJ1-2; no reliable D call. Per the germline V gene, CDR1 is GTSNPN and CDR2 is SVGIG (reference sequence). The CDR3 runs 11 residues. The CDR3 here is CGTEEGYGYTF. CDR3 sequence (DNA): TGTGGCACGGAAGAGGGATATGGCTACACCTTC.

The chain is built from TRBV28 and TRBJ2-5, with 9 bases fitting TRBD2. Germline loops: CDR1 MDHEN, CDR2 SYDVKM. V shed 2 bases and J 5 bases; nucleotides not matched to a gene: 9. This CDR3 has 16 amino acids. The CDR3, as DNA: TGTGCCAGCAGTTTAGTGGCGGGGGGGCCGTGGGAGACCCAGTACTTC. This codes for CASSLVAGGPWETQYF. Drawing the rest from reference TRBV28 and TRBJ2-5, the complete variable domain is DVKVTQSSRYLVKRTGEKVFLECVQDMDHENMFWYRQDPGLGLRLIYFSYDVKMKEKGDIPEGYSVSREKKERFSLILESASTNQTSMYLCASSLVAGGPWETQYFGPGTRLLVL.